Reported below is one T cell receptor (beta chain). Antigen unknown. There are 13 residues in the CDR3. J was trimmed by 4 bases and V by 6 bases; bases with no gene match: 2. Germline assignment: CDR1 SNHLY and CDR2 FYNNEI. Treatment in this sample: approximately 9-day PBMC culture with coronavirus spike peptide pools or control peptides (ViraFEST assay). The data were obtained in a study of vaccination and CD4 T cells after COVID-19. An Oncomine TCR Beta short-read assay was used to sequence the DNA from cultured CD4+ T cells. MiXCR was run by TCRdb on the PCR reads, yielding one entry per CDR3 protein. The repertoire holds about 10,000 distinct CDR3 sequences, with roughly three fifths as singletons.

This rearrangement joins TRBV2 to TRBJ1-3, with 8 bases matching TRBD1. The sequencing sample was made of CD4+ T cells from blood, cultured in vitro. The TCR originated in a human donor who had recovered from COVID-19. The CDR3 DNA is TGTGCCAGCAGGACAGGGGCCGGAAACACCATATATTTT. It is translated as CASRTGAGNTIYF.